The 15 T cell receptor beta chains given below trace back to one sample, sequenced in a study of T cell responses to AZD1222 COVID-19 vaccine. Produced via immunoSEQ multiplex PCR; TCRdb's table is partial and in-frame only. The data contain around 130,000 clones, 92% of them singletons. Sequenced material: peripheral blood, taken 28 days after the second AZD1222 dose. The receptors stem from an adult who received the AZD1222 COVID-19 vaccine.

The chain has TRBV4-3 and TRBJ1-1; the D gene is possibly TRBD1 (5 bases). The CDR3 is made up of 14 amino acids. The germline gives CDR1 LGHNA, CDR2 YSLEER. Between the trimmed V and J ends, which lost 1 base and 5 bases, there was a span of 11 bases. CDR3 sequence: CASSQAAGRTEAFF. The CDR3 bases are TGCGCCAGCAGCCAAGCCGCAGGGAGGACTGAAGCTTTCTTT.

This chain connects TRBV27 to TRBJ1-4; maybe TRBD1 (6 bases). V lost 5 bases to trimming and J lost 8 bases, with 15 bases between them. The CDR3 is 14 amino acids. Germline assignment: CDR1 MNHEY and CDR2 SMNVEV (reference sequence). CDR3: CASSAGTGYEKLFF. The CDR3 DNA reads TGTGCCAGCAGTGCAGGTACAGGGTACGAAAAACTGTTTTTT.

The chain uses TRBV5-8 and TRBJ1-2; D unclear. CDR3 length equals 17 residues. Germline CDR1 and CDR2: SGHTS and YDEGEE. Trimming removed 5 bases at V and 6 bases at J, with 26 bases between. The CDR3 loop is CASSHLPVRKLMDGYTF. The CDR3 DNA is TGTGCCAGCAGTCACCTCCCAGTCAGGAAACTAATGGATGGCTACACCTTC.

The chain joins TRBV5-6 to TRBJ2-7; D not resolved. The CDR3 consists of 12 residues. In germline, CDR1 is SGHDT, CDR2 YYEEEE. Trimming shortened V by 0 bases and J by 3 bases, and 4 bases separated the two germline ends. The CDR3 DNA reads TGTGCCAGCAGCTTGGACCACTACGAGCAGTACTTC. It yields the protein CASSLDHYEQYF.

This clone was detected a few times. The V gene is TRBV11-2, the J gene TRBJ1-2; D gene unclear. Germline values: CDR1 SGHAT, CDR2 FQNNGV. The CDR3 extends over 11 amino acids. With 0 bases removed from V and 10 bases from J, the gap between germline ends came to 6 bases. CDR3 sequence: CASSLEATYTF. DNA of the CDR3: TGTGCCAGCAGCTTAGAGGCTACCTACACCTTC.

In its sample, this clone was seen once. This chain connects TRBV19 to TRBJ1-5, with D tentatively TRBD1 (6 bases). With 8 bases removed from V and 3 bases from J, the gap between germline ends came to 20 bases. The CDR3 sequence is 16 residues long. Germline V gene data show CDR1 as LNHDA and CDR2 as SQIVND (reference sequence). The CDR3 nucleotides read TGTGCCAGTTCTACGACAGGAACCCTTCACAATCAGCCCCAGCATTTT. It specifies CASSTTGTLHNQPQHF. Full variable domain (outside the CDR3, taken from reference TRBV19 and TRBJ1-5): DGGITQSPKYLFRKEGQNVTLSCEQNLNHDAMYWYRQDPGQGLRLIYYSQIVNDFQKGDIAEGYSVSREKKESFPLTVTSAQKNPTAFYLCASSTTGTLHNQPQHFGDGTRLSIL.

The CDR3 loop is CASSPGVMGDGYTF. The CDR3 DNA sequence: TGTGCCAGCAGCCCCGGGGTCATGGGGGATGGCTACACCTTC. This chain connects TRBV11-2 to TRBJ1-2; TRBD1 is a possible D gene (5 bases). From germline, CDR1 is SGHAT and CDR2 FQNNGV. This CDR3 is 14 amino acids long. Trimming took off 5 bases at V and 6 bases at J, with 16 bases between the two ends.

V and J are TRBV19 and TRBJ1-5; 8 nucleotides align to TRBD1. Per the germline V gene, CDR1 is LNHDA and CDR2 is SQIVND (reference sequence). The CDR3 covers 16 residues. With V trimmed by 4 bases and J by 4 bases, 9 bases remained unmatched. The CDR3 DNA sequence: TGTGCCAGTAGTACCGAGGGGACAGGTGGGAATCAGCCCCAGCATTTT. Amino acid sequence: CASSTEGTGGNQPQHF.

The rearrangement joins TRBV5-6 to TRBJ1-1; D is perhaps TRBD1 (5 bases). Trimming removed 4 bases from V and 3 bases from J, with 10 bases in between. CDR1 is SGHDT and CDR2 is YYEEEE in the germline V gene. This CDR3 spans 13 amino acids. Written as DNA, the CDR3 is TGTGCCAGCAGCAAGGCGGGGGACACTGAAGCTTTCTTT. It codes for CASSKAGDTEAFF.

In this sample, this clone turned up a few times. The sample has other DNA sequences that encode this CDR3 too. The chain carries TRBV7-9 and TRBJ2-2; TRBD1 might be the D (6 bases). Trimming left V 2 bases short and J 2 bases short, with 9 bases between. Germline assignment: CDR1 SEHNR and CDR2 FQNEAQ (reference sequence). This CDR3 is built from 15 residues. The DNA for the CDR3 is TGTGCCAGCAGCTTAAGCAGGGGAAACACCGGGGAGCTGTTTTTT. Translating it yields CASSLSRGNTGELFF.

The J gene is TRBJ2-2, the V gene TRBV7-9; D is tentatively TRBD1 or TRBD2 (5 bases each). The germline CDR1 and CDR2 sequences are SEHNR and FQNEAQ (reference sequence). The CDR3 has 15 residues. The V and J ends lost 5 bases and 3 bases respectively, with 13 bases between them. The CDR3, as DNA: TGTGCCAGCAGCCCAAGGGGACGGGACACCGGGGAGCTGTTTTTT. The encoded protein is CASSPRGRDTGELFF.

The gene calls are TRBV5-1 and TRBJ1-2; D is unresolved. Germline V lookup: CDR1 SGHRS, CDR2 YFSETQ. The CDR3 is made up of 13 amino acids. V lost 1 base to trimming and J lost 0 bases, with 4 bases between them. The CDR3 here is CASSLPANYGYTF. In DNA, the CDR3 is TGCGCCAGCAGCTTGCCAGCTAACTATGGCTACACCTTC.

CDR3 DNA: TGCGCCAGCAGCTTCCCAAATTCACCCCTCCACTTT. Its translation: CASSFPNSPLHF. The rearrangement links TRBV5-1 to TRBJ1-6; D gene ambiguous. CDR3 length: 12 residues. CDR1 is SGHRS and CDR2 is YFSETQ in the germline V gene. V gave up 2 bases and J gave up 7 bases, with 4 bases separating them.

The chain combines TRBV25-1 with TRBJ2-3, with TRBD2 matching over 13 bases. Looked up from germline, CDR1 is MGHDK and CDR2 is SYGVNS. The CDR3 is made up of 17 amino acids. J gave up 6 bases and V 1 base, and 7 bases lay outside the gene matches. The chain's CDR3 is CASSESRTSGGVDTQYF. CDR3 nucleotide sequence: TGTGCCAGCAGTGAATCACGGACTAGCGGGGGAGTGGATACGCAGTATTTT.

For the CDR3, the DNA is TGTGCCAGCAGCGTAGCTATGAACACTGAAGCTTTCTTT. Its protein is CASSVAMNTEAFF. The chain joins TRBV9 to TRBJ1-1; D is unclear. Trimming took 0 bases from V and 0 from J, leaving 3 bases between them. In germline, CDR1 is SGDLS, CDR2 YYNGEE. CDR3 length equals 13 residues.